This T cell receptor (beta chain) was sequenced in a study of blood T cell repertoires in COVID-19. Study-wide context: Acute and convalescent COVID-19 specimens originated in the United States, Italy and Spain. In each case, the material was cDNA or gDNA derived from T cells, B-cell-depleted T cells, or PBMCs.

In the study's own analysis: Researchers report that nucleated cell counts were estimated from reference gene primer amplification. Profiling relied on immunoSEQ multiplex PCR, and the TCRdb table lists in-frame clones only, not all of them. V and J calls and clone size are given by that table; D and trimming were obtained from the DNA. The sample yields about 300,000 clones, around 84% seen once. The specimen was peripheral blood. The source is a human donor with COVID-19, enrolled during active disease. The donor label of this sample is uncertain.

CDR3 DNA sequence: TGCAGTGCTAGATCTACCGGGGGCTACACCTTC. Translation gives CSARSTGGYTF. The chain has TRBV20-1 and TRBJ1-2; D unresolved. Germline values: CDR1 DFQATT, CDR2 SNEGSKA (reference sequence). Trimming removed 2 bases from V and 8 bases from J, with 9 bases in between. This CDR3 has 11 residues.